This T cell receptor beta chain stems from a study of blood T cell repertoires in COVID-19. Study information: The analysed material was cDNA or gDNA that came from T cells, B-cell-depleted T cells, or PBMCs.

CDR3 length: 16 residues. The junction had 4 bases not matched to a gene; V was cut back by 4 bases and J by 0 bases. Germline assignment: CDR1 SGHVS and CDR2 FNYEAQ. As handled by the study authors: Reference gene primer amplification yielded estimated nucleated cell counts. Assay: immunoSEQ multiplex PCR; the TCRdb copy retains only in-frame clones and omits some. V, J and clone size were drawn from that table, and D and trimming were deduced from the DNA. Here the sample spans roughly 180,000 clones, 85% to 90% being singletons. The J gene is TRBJ2-2, the V gene TRBV7-6, with 8 bases matching TRBD2. Sequences were obtained from peripheral blood. The TCR originated in a woman aged 60 to 75 with acute or convalescent COVID-19. The CDR3 nucleotides read TGTGCCAGCAGCTCCCTAGCGGGCGCGAACACCGGGGAGCTGTTTTTT. Translating it yields CASSSLAGANTGELFF.